A selection of T cell receptor beta chains follows, all from one sample in a study of cytomegalovirus exposure and HLA in healthy donors. The data were produced by immunoSEQ multiplex PCR, yet TCRdb's version contains in-frame clones alone and is incomplete. The profile shows some 56,000 clones, about 92% of them singletons. The source material was PBMCs. These receptor sequences come from a woman under 30 in good health and CMV-seropositive. CDR3s include the opening cysteine and the closing phenylalanine or tryptophan. Each record gives: CDR3 DNA, CDR3 protein, V gene, J gene, D gene, clone size. A D gene is named only where the DNA matches it firmly. Clone size is shown for a subset of rows, as once, few, many or a class of expanded clone.

TGTGCCAGTAGTCCTTCGGGGGGGTCCTATGGCTACACCTTC	CASSPSGGSYGYTF	TRBV19	TRBJ1-2	.	.
TGTGCCAGCAGCTTAGGCAGACAAGAGACCCAGTACTTC	CASSLGRQETQYF	TRBV7-8	TRBJ2-5	.	.
TGTGCCAGCTCGGGACTAGCGGGCTACGAGCAGTACTTC	CASSGLAGYEQYF	TRBV2	TRBJ2-7	TRBD2	.
TGTGCCAGCAGCTTAGGGGGGGTTAATTCACCCCTCCACTTT	CASSLGGVNSPLHF	TRBV7-2	TRBJ1-6	.	once
TGTGCCAGCAGCTTACAGCGGGGGGATCACAATGAGCAGTTCTTC	CASSLQRGDHNEQFF	TRBV11-2	TRBJ2-1	TRBD2	.
TGTGCCAGCAGCTCGTCGACTGGACAGAGCTATGGCTACACCTTC	CASSSSTGQSYGYTF	TRBV7-2	TRBJ1-2	.	once
TGCGCCAGCAGATGGGGTGGACAGGGGACCGGGGAGCTGTTTTTT	CASRWGGQGTGELFF	TRBV5-1	TRBJ2-2	TRBD1	.
TGCGCCAGCAGCGGGGACAGGGGGGACACTGAAGCTTTCTTT	CASSGDRGDTEAFF	TRBV5-1	TRBJ1-1	TRBD1	.
TGTGCCAGCAGCTTATGGGGAGAGGAAGCTTTCTTT	CASSLWGEEAFF	TRBV7-6	TRBJ1-1	.	once
TGTGCCAGCAGTTTAGGGCGCAATCAGCCCCAGCATTTT	CASSLGRNQPQHF	TRBV27	TRBJ1-5	.	.
TGTGCCAGCTCACAAACAGGGGGCTTAGATGGCTACACCTTC	CASSQTGGLDGYTF	TRBV18	TRBJ1-2	TRBD1	.
TGCGCCAGCAGCCAAGAAGGGGTTGAGGTACCTAATGAAAAACTGTTTTTT	CASSQEGVEVPNEKLFF	TRBV4-1	TRBJ1-4	.	.
TGTGCCAGCAGCGTGACAGAAACCTCTGGAAACACCATATATTTT	CASSVTETSGNTIYF	TRBV9	TRBJ1-3	.	.
TGTGCCAGCAGCTCCAGGGTTCAAGAGACCCAGTACTTC	CASSSRVQETQYF	TRBV7-2	TRBJ2-5	.	.
TGCGCCAGCAGCCTTAGCGGGGGAGGCACAGATACGCAGTATTTT	CASSLSGGGTDTQYF	TRBV5-1	TRBJ2-3	TRBD2	.
TGTGCCAGCAGCTTGGGACTAGCGGGGGGATTTATCTACGAGCAGTACTTC	CASSLGLAGGFIYEQYF	TRBV7-8	TRBJ2-7	TRBD2	.
TGCGCCAGCAGCAACCGGGACAGACCGAAGGAGCAGTACTTC	CASSNRDRPKEQYF	TRBV5-1	TRBJ2-7	TRBD1	many
TGCGCCAGCAGCTTGGGACAGAGGACAGATACGCAGTATTTT	CASSLGQRTDTQYF	TRBV5-1	TRBJ2-3	.	.
TGCGCCAGCAGCCTCCAAACCGCGGGGGGTATAGAGACCCAGTACTTC	CASSLQTAGGIETQYF	TRBV5-1	TRBJ2-5	TRBD2	.
TGTGCCAGCAGTAGGACAGTTACTAACTATGGCTACACCTTC	CASSRTVTNYGYTF	TRBV6-5	TRBJ1-2	.	once
TGCGCCAGCAGCGCTAGCGGGGGATCAGGAGAGACCCAGTACTTC	CASSASGGSGETQYF	TRBV10-2	TRBJ2-5	TRBD2	few
TGTGCCAGAAGCTTGAGGCAGGAAGAGACCCAGTACTTC	CARSLRQEETQYF	TRBV5-3	TRBJ2-5	.	.
TGCAGCGTCGCCGGGACAGGGTATACTGAAGCTTTCTTT	CSVAGTGYTEAFF	TRBV29-1	TRBJ1-1	TRBD1	.
TGTGCCAGCAGCCGTAGCGGGGGGACCTCCTACGAGCAGTACTTC	CASSRSGGTSYEQYF	TRBV28	TRBJ2-7	TRBD2	.
TGTGCCAGCAGTTATCCCCTTAATGAGCAGTTCTTC	CASSYPLNEQFF	TRBV6-1	TRBJ2-1	.	.
TGTGCCTGGAGTGGACTAGCGGGGGCAGAGACCCAGTACTTC	CAWSGLAGAETQYF	TRBV30	TRBJ2-5	TRBD2	few
TGTGCCAGCAGCTTAACAACTAGCGGGGGGGCCAGTGCAGATACGCAGTATTTT	CASSLTTSGGASADTQYF	TRBV7-2	TRBJ2-3	TRBD2	.
TGTGCCAGTAGTAAAGACAGGCCAGATCAGCCCCAGCATTTT	CASSKDRPDQPQHF	TRBV19	TRBJ1-5	.	.
TGTGCCAGCTTAGGGACAGCTAACAATGAGCAGTTCTTC	CASLGTANNEQFF	TRBV25-1	TRBJ2-1	TRBD1	.
TGTGCCAGCAGTGAATTCGGGGGACTGAACACTGAAGCTTTCTTT	CASSEFGGLNTEAFF	TRBV6-1	TRBJ1-1	.	.